Listed below are T cell receptor beta chains from one sample, sequenced in a study of control samples from healthy donors and cancer patients. The repertoire was sequenced with immunoSEQ multiplex PCR; TCRdb's copy has only in-frame clones and lacks some. The sample shows 60,000 to 70,000 clones, 85% of them seen only once. The sequenced sample consisted of blood. These receptors all come from a man aged 40-49 years in good health. Each CDR3 is given with its conserved first and last residue. D genes are given only for firm matches. The listing skips clone size in some rows; elsewhere it reads once, few, many or a size class.

v_call	d_call	clone_size	j_call	cdr3_aa	cdr3_nt
TRBV10-3	NA	NA	TRBJ2-1	CAIRRGESSYNEQFF	TGTGCCATCAGGAGGGGAGAGAGCTCCTACAATGAGCAGTTCTTC
TRBV9	TRBD1	NA	TRBJ1-1	CASSLGTGTAFF	TGTGCCAGCAGCCTTGGGACAGGGACAGCTTTCTTT
TRBV28	TRBD1	NA	TRBJ1-5	CASSPGTGRNQPQHF	TGTGCCAGCAGCCCAGGGACAGGGCGCAATCAGCCCCAGCATTTT
TRBV3-1/TRBV3-2	NA	NA	TRBJ1-2	CASSQDNYGYTF	TGTGCCAGCAGCCAAGACAACTATGGCTACACCTTC
TRBV12-3/TRBV12-4	NA	NA	TRBJ1-2	CASSSSVYGYTF	TGTGCCAGCAGCTCAAGCGTCTATGGCTACACCTTC
TRBV7-2	NA	NA	TRBJ1-3	CASSEDRGRLSGNTIYF	TGTGCCAGCAGCGAGGATCGTGGGCGTCTCTCTGGAAACACCATATATTTT
TRBV4-3	NA	NA	TRBJ1-2	CASSQEILGYGYTF	TGCGCCAGCAGCCAAGAGATACTAGGGTATGGCTACACCTTC
TRBV7-2	NA	NA	TRBJ1-2	CASSLGGGGGPLYGYTF	TGTGCCAGCAGCTTAGGAGGTGGGGGGGGCCCCCTCTATGGCTACACCTTC
TRBV6-1	TRBD1	NA	TRBJ1-1	CASSERQGLSTEAFF	TGTGCCAGCAGTGAAAGACAGGGGTTGAGCACTGAAGCTTTCTTT
TRBV10-3	TRBD2	once	TRBJ2-3	CAIGKTGTSGTDTQYF	TGTGCCATCGGGAAAACCGGGACTAGCGGCACAGATACGCAGTATTTT
TRBV28	TRBD1	NA	TRBJ1-2	CASRPQGNYGYTF	TGTGCCAGCAGACCACAGGGGAACTATGGCTACACCTTC
TRBV6-4	TRBD1	once	TRBJ1-1	CASSDGQGGTEAFF	TGTGCCAGCAGTGACGGACAGGGAGGCACTGAAGCTTTCTTT
TRBV19	NA	NA	TRBJ1-6	CASSSRSSYNSPLHF	TGTGCCAGTAGCAGTCGAAGCTCCTATAATTCACCCCTCCACTTT
TRBV6-5	NA	NA	TRBJ2-7	CASSYSWDYEQYF	TGTGCCAGCAGTTACTCATGGGACTACGAGCAGTACTTC
TRBV6-5	TRBD1	NA	TRBJ1-2	CASSYGTGSGYTF	TGTGCCAGCAGTTACGGGACAGGGAGCGGCTACACCTTC
TRBV19	NA	NA	TRBJ1-1	CASSSWGGTEAFF	TGTGCCAGTAGTTCTTGGGGGGGAACTGAAGCTTTCTTT
TRBV19	TRBD1	NA	TRBJ1-5	CASGQGRDQPQHF	TGTGCCAGCGGACAGGGTAGGGATCAGCCCCAGCATTTT
TRBV5-6	NA	NA	TRBJ1-2	CASSLVGQSNYGYTF	TGTGCCAGCAGCTTGGTAGGACAGTCTAACTATGGCTACACCTTC
TRBV5-1	NA	NA	TRBJ2-1	CASSYVRGTEQFF	TGCGCCAGCAGCTACGTAAGGGGTACTGAGCAGTTCTTC